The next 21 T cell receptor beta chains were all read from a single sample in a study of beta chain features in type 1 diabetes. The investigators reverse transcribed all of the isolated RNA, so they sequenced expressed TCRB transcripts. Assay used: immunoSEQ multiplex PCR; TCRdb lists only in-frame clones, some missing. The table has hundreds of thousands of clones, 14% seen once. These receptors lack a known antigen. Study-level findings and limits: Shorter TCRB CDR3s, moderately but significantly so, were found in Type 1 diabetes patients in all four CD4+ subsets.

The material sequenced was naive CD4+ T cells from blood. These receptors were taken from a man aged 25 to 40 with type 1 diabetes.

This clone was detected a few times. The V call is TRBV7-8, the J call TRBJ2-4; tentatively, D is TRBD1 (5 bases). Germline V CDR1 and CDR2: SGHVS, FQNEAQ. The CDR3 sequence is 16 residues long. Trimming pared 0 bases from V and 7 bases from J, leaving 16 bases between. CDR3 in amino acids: CASSLAWGQGRNIQYF. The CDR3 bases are TGTGCCAGCAGCTTAGCGTGGGGTCAGGGCAGGAACATTCAGTACTTC.

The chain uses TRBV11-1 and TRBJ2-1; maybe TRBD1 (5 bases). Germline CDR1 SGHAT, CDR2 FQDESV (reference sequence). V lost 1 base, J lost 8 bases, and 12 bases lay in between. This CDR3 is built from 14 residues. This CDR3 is CASSLVQGGDEQFF. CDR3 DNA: TGTGCCAGCAGCTTAGTCCAGGGCGGCGATGAGCAGTTCTTC.

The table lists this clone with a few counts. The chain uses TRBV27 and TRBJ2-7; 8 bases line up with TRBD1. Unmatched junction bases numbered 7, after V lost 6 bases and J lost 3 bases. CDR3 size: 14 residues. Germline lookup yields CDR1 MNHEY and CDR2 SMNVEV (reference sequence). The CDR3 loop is CASRRQGASYEQYF. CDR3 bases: TGTGCCAGCAGACGTCAGGGGGCGAGCTACGAGCAGTACTTC.

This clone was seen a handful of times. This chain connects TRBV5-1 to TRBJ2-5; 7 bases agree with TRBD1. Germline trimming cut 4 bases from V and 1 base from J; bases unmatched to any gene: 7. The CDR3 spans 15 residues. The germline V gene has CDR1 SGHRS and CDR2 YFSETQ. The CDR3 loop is CASSRGQAVQETQYF. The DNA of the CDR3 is TGCGCCAGCAGCAGAGGACAGGCGGTCCAAGAGACCCAGTACTTC.

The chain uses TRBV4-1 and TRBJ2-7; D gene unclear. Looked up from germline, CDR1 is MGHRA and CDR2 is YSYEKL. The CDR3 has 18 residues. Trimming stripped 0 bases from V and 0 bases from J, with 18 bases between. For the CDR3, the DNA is TGCGCCAGCAGCCAAGATCGAGGTGGCATTGGAAGCTCCTACGAGCAGTACTTC. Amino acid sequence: CASSQDRGGIGSSYEQYF.

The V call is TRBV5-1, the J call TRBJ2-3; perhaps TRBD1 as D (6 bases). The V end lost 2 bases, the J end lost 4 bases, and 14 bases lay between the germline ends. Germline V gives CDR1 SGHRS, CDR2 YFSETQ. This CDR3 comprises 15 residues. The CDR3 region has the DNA TGCGCCAGCAGCTTACCGACAGGAAGTGCAGATACGCAGTATTTT. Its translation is CASSLPTGSADTQYF.

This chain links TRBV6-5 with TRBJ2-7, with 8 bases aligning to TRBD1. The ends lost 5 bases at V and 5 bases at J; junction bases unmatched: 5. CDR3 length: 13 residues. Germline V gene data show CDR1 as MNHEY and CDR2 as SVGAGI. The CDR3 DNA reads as TGTGCCAGCAGTCAGGACAGGGTGGACGAGCAGTACTTC. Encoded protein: CASSQDRVDEQYF.

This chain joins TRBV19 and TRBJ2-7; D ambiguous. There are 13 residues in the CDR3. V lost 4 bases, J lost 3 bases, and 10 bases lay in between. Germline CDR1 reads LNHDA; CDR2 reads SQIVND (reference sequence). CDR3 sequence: CASSNPSVYEQYF. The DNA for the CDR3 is TGTGCCAGTAGTAACCCGAGTGTCTACGAGCAGTACTTC.

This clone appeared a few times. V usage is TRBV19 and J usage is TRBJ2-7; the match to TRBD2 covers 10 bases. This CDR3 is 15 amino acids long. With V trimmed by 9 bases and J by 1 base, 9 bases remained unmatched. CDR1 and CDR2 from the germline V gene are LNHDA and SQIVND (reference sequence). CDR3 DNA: TGTGCCAGCTCAATTACTAGCGGGATATCCTACGAGCAGTACTTC. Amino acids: CASSITSGISYEQYF.

The CDR3 DNA follows: TGTGCCAGCAGTGGGGACACGAACACTGAAGCTTTCTTT. Amino acids: CASSGDTNTEAFF. The chain is built from TRBV2 and TRBJ1-1; D is perhaps TRBD1 (6 bases). Per the germline V gene, CDR1 is SNHLY and CDR2 is FYNNEI. This CDR3 region has 13 residues. V was trimmed by 4 bases and J by 1 base, leaving 7 bases between them.

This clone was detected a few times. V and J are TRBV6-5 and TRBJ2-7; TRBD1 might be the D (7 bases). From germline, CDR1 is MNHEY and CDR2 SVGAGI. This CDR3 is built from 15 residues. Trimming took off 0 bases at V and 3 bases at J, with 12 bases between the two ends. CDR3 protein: CASSYSEGQYYEQYF. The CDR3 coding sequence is TGTGCCAGCAGTTACTCGGAGGGACAGTACTACGAGCAGTACTTC.

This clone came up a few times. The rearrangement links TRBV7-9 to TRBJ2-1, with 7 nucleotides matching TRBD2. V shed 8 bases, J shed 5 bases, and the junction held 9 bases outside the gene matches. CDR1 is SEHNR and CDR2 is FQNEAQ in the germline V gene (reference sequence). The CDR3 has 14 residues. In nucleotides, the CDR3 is TGTGCCAGCCACCTACGCGGGAGCCACAATGAGCAGTTCTTC. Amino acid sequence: CASHLRGSHNEQFF.

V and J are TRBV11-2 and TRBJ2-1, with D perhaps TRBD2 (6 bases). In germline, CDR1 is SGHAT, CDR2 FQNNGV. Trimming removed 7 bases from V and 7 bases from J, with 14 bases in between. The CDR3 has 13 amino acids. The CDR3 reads CASNRRGLNEQFF. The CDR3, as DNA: TGTGCCAGCAACCGCCGGGGGTTGAATGAGCAGTTCTTC.

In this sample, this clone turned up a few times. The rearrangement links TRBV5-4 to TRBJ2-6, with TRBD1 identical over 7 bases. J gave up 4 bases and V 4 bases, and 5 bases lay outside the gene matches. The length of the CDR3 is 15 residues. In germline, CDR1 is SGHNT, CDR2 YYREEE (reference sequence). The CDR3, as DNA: TGTGCCAGCAGCGGGCCGGGACAGGGGGCCAACGTCCTGACTTTC. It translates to CASSGPGQGANVLTF.

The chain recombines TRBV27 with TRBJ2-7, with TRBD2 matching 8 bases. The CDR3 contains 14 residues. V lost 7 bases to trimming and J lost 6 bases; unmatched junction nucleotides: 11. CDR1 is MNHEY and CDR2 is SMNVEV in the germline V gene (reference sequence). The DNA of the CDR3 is TGTGCCAGCAAAGCCGGGACTAGATTTGGCGAGCAGTACTTC. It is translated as CASKAGTRFGEQYF.

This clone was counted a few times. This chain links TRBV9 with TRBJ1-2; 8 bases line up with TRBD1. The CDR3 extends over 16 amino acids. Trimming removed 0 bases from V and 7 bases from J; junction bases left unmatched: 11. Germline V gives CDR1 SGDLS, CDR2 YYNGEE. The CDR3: CASSVVQGALTGGYTF. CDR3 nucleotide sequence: TGTGCCAGCAGCGTAGTGCAGGGGGCGTTGACGGGTGGCTACACCTTC.

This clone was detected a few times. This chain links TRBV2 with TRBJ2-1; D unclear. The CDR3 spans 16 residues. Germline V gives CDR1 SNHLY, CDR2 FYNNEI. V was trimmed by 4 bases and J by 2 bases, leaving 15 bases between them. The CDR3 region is CASSVRLMSPYNEQFF. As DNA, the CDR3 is TGTGCCAGCAGTGTTCGACTGATGTCCCCCTACAATGAGCAGTTCTTC.

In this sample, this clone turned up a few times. CDR3 in DNA: TGTGCCAGCAGCCCAAGAGGTCATACCGGGACAGAAGCTTTCTTT. Its translation: CASSPRGHTGTEAFF. V is TRBV9 and J is TRBJ1-1; a weak D match, TRBD1 (6 bases). CDR1 and CDR2 from the germline V gene are SGDLS and YYNGEE. V was cut by 4 bases and J by 8 bases, with 21 bases left in between. CDR3 size: 15 residues.

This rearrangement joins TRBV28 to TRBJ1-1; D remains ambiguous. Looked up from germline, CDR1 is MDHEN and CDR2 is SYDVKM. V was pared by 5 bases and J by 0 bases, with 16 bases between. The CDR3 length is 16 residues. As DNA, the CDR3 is TGTGCCAGCAGTCCCCTCAGGACTACTATGAACACTGAAGCTTTCTTT. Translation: CASSPLRTTMNTEAFF.

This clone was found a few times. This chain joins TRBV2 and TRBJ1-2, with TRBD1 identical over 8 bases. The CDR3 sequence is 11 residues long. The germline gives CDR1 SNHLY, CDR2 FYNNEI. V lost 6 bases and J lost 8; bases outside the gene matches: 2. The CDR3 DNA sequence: TGTGCCAGCAGAACAGGGGGAGGCTACACCTTC. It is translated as CASRTGGGYTF.

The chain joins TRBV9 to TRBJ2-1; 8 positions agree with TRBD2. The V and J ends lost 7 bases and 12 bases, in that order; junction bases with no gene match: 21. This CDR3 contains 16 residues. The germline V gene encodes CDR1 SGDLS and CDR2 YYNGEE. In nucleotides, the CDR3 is TGTGCCAGCGATGGGGGGGGGACTAGTCGCCCCAATCGGCAGTTCTTC. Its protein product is CASDGGGTSRPNRQFF.